The 27 T cell receptor beta chains in this list originate from one sample, sequenced in a study of shared clonotypes between healthy human individuals. Naive CD8 populations comprised CD45RO-negative cells positively selected for CCR7, excluding terminally differentiated effector memory CD45RA+ cells. Here immunoSEQ multiplex PCR was the method, and the copy in TCRdb shows in-frame clones only, minus some. This table has roughly 2.1 million clones, about 93% appearing once. The source material was naive CD8+ T cells from PBMCs. These receptors all come from a man younger than 35 in good health. Some clones in this sample may be carry-over from other donors' samples.

Comments on this clone: Sequence at one end of the junction differs from germline and may be a read error. V usage is TRBV10-1 and J usage is TRBJ1-1, with D hard to call. Germline-derived CDR1 and CDR2 are WNHNN and SYGVQD (reference sequence). The CDR3 loop spans 15 amino acids. The CDR3 here is CASSESAGLKTEAFF. DNA for the CDR3: TGCGCCAGCAGTGAGTCGGCCGGCTTGAAGACTGAAGCTTTCTTT.

The rearrangement uses TRBV10-2 and TRBJ1-1; D gene ambiguous. Trimming removed 0 bases from V and 1 base from J, with 12 bases in between. The germline CDR1 and CDR2 sequences are WSHSY and SAAADI. There are 16 residues in the CDR3. CDR3 nucleotide sequence: TGCGCCAGCAGTGAGTCAGAGGGCTGGTCGAACACTGAAGCTTTCTTT. Protein sequence: CASSESEGWSNTEAFF.

The V and J genes are TRBV5-1 and TRBJ2-5; no firm D call. V lost 2 bases and J lost 5, with 4 bases in between. Germline V gives CDR1 SGHRS, CDR2 YFSETQ. The CDR3 runs 11 residues. The DNA of the CDR3 is TGCGCCAGCAGCTTCGGGGAGACCCAGTACTTC. This gives the protein CASSFGETQYF.

The chain is built from TRBV9 and TRBJ2-7; possibly TRBD1 for D (5 bases). The CDR3 contains 15 residues. Germline CDR1 is SGDLS and CDR2 is YYNGEE. Trimming pared 0 bases from V and 2 bases from J, leaving 12 bases between. The CDR3 sequence is CASSVDGRAAYEQYF. The CDR3 nucleotides are TGTGCCAGCAGCGTAGACGGCAGGGCCGCCTACGAGCAGTACTTC. Drawing the rest from reference TRBV9 and TRBJ2-7, the complete variable domain is DSGVTQTPKHLITATGQRVTLRCSPRSGDLSVYWYQQSLDQGLQFLIQYYNGEERAKGNILERFSAQQFPDLHSELNLSSLELGDSALYFCASSVDGRAAYEQYFGPGTRLTVT.

In regard to this clone: Other DNA variants within this sample encode the same CDR3. This chain joins TRBV27 and TRBJ2-1; D not certain. This CDR3 contains 15 residues. Per germline, CDR1 MNHEY and CDR2 SMNVEV (reference sequence). V lost 5 bases and J lost 0, with 11 bases in between. The CDR3 nucleotides read TGTGCCAGCAGTCCGTACTTGAGCTCCTACAATGAGCAGTTCTTC. It encodes CASSPYLSSYNEQFF.

The chain is built from TRBV7-2 and TRBJ2-1, with D possibly TRBD2 on 7 matching bases. V was clipped by 1 base and J by 8 bases, with 24 bases between them. The germline CDR1 and CDR2 sequences are SGHTA and FQGNSA. This CDR3 contains 18 residues. The chain's CDR3 is CASSLGFGGRISGDEQFF. CDR3 DNA sequence: TGTGCCAGCAGCTTAGGTTTCGGGGGGCGGATCTCTGGCGATGAGCAGTTCTTC.

This clone has just one count. V usage is TRBV14 and J usage is TRBJ1-1; D gene uncertain. Germline CDR1 and CDR2: SGHDN and FVKESK. The CDR3 covers 17 residues. V lost 2 bases to trimming and J lost 2 bases, with 18 bases between them. The CDR3 coding sequence is TGTGCCAGCAGCCAACTCACCTACCGGGGTGGCAACACTGAAGCTTTCTTT. Amino acids: CASSQLTYRGGNTEAFF.

The chain combines TRBV28 with TRBJ2-5; D gene unclear. The CDR3 loop spans 15 amino acids. The ends were cut back, 2 bases at V and 0 bases at J, with 10 bases in the middle. Germline CDR1 is MDHEN and CDR2 is SYDVKM. The CDR3 sequence: CASSLGNKYQETQYF. For the CDR3, the DNA is TGTGCCAGCAGTTTAGGAAACAAGTACCAAGAGACCCAGTACTTC. Full variable domain (missing parts from reference TRBV28 and TRBJ2-5): DVKVTQSSRYLVKRTGEKVFLECVQDMDHENMFWYRQDPGLGLRLIYFSYDVKMKEKGDIPEGYSVSREKKERFSLILESASTNQTSMYLCASSLGNKYQETQYFGPGTRLLVL.

The J gene is TRBJ2-4, the V gene TRBV5-4; the D gene is possibly TRBD2 (7 bases). The CDR3 is 17 amino acids. CDR1 and CDR2 from the germline V gene are SGHNT and YYREEE (reference sequence). V was clipped by 0 bases and J by 1 base, with 14 bases between them. The CDR3 is CASSLAGGGRAKNIQYF. CDR3 DNA: TGTGCCAGCAGCTTGGCGGGGGGCGGAAGGGCCAAAAACATTCAGTACTTC.

The chain uses TRBV29-1 and TRBJ2-2; TRBD1 matches 9 bases. CDR1 and CDR2 (germline): SQVTM, ANQGSEA. This CDR3 has 14 amino acids. Trimming at V came to 3 bases and at J to 8 bases, leaving 7 bases not matched to a gene. The CDR3 protein is CSVDPGQGWGELFF. As DNA, the CDR3 is TGCAGCGTTGACCCTGGACAGGGGTGGGGGGAGCTGTTTTTT.

The chain is built from TRBV21-1 and TRBJ2-2; TRBD1 is taken as the D call from the table, unchecked against the DNA. TRBV21-1 is described as a pseudogene. The CDR3 is 16 amino acids. For the CDR3, the DNA is TGTGCCAGCAGCAAAGATGCTCAGGGAAACACCGGGGAGCTGTTTTTT. Amino acids: CASSKDAQGNTGELFF.

The chain links TRBV9 to TRBJ1-4, with D unclear. The V and J ends lost 0 bases and 5 bases respectively, with 11 bases between them. Germline V gene sequence: CDR1 SGDLS, CDR2 YYNGEE. The CDR3 runs to 15 residues. The CDR3 nucleotides read TGTGCCAGCAGCGTAGGATGGAATACGAATGAAAAACTGTTTTTT. Encoded protein: CASSVGWNTNEKLFF.

This rearrangement joins TRBV27 to TRBJ2-7; possibly TRBD1 or TRBD2 for D (5 bases each). Between the trimmed V and J ends, which lost 5 bases and 6 bases, there was a span of 17 bases. Germline V gene lookup returns CDR1 MNHEY and CDR2 SMNVEV (reference sequence). The CDR3 runs to 14 residues. DNA for the CDR3: TGTGCCAGCAGTCCCGGGACCTTCCTGACCGAGCAGTACTTC. Encoded protein: CASSPGTFLTEQYF.

The rearrangement joins TRBV5-6 to TRBJ1-1, with D possibly TRBD1 on 6 matching bases. The CDR3 length is 15 residues. CDR1 is SGHDT, CDR2 YYEEEE, per germline. Between the trimmed V and J ends, which lost 4 bases and 3 bases, there was a span of 16 bases. The CDR3 DNA reads as TGTGCCAGCAGCCCTAAACAGGGTAGGGACACTGAAGCTTTCTTT. Amino acids: CASSPKQGRDTEAFF.

CDR3: CASSYGGVQGLKEQYF. CDR3 sequence (DNA): TGTGCCAGCAGTTACGGGGGGGTACAGGGGTTGAAAGAGCAGTACTTC. The chain couples TRBV6-6 to TRBJ2-7; the D gene could be TRBD1 or TRBD2 (7 bases each). The CDR3 consists of 16 residues. The V end was cut by 2 bases, the J end by 7 bases, with 21 bases between. Germline CDR1 is MNHNY and CDR2 is SVGAGI (reference sequence).

The rearrangement uses TRBV7-9 and TRBJ2-4; TRBD2 matches at 13 bases. The CDR3 runs 19 residues. Losses at the gene ends were 5 bases for V and 1 base for J; bases not matched to a gene: 11. Germline CDR1 and CDR2: SEHNR and FQNEAQ (reference sequence). The CDR3 region is CASSPVLAGGPKAKNIQYF. CDR3 coding DNA: TGTGCCAGCAGCCCCGTACTAGCGGGAGGGCCTAAGGCCAAAAACATTCAGTACTTC.

The J gene is TRBJ2-1, the V gene TRBV5-6, with D perhaps TRBD2 (6 bases). The CDR3 consists of 15 residues. CDR1 is SGHDT, CDR2 YYEEEE, per germline. V was cut by 4 bases and J by 5 bases, with 16 bases left in between. The CDR3 DNA follows: TGTGCCAGCAGCGCTACTAGCCTATCCCACAATGAGCAGTTCTTC. Translation: CASSATSLSHNEQFF.

Only a few counts were recorded for this clone. V is TRBV28 and J is TRBJ2-2; D gene ambiguous. V lost 2 bases and J lost 1, with 14 bases in between. The CDR3 extends over 17 amino acids. Germline V gene data show CDR1 as MDHEN and CDR2 as SYDVKM. The CDR3 nucleotides are TGTGCCAGCAGTTTAGCGGCTGTATTTTGGAACACCGGGGAGCTGTTTTTT. Its protein product is CASSLAAVFWNTGELFF.

The V and J genes are TRBV9 and TRBJ1-4; no clear D gene. CDR3 length equals 14 residues. Trimming removed 1 base at V and 8 bases at J, with 12 bases between. CDR1 SGDLS and CDR2 YYNGEE come from the germline V gene. The DNA for the CDR3 is TGTGCCAGCAGCGTACGAGAAGAGGGCGAAAAACTGTTTTTT. Its translation is CASSVREEGEKLFF.

The rearrangement links TRBV28 to TRBJ2-3; 8 nucleotides agree with TRBD1. With 5 bases clipped from V and 4 bases from J, the junction kept 2 bases outside the gene matches. Germline assignment: CDR1 MDHEN and CDR2 SYDVKM. CDR3 length equals 13 residues. The CDR3 nucleotides are TGTGCCAGCAGTCTGGACAGGGCAGATACGCAGTATTTT. Its protein product is CASSLDRADTQYF.

The chain uses TRBV7-8 and TRBJ2-3; maybe TRBD2 (6 bases). The germline CDR1 and CDR2 sequences are SGHVS and FQNEAQ. Trimming shortened V by 1 base and J by 4 bases, and 12 bases separated the two germline ends. The CDR3 covers 15 residues. The CDR3: CASSLGGRLADTQYF. CDR3 sequence (DNA): TGTGCCAGCAGCTTAGGGGGGAGACTAGCAGATACGCAGTATTTT.

V gene TRBV9 combines with J gene TRBJ2-1, with TRBD2 identical over 16 bases. The CDR3 extends over 14 amino acids. The J segment lost 15 bases and the V segment lost 3 bases, leaving 6 bases of the junction unmatched. Germline-derived CDR1 and CDR2 are SGDLS and YYNGEE. CDR3 region: CASSAGLAGGPWFF. CDR3 nucleotides: TGTGCCAGCAGCGCGGGACTAGCGGGAGGGCCTTGGTTCTTC.

The chain has TRBV4-3 and TRBJ2-3; 12 nucleotides align to TRBD2. V lost 2 bases to trimming and J lost 2 bases; unmatched junction nucleotides: 8. CDR1 and CDR2 (germline): LGHNA, YSLEER. CDR3 length: 18 amino acids. The CDR3 reads CASSQRTSGDDNTDTQYF. CDR3 in DNA: TGCGCCAGCAGCCAAAGGACTAGCGGGGACGATAACACAGATACGCAGTATTTT.

V is TRBV27 and J is TRBJ1-5; D is perhaps TRBD1 (6 bases). The V gene lost 0 bases and the J gene lost 7 bases, with 13 bases spanning the gap. Germline CDR1 MNHEY, CDR2 SMNVEV (reference sequence). The CDR3 has 15 amino acids. The CDR3 coding sequence is TGTGCCAGCAGTTTATCCCAGGGGCTGGGACAGCCCCAGCATTTT. Residues: CASSLSQGLGQPQHF.

The chain recombines TRBV5-1 with TRBJ2-7; D perhaps matches TRBD1 (7 bases). Trimming left V 4 bases short and J 3 bases short, with 17 bases between. The CDR3 is 15 amino acids. Germline lookup yields CDR1 SGHRS and CDR2 YFSETQ. The CDR3 is CASSPAGQLSYEQYF. In DNA form, the CDR3 reads TGCGCCAGCAGCCCCGCGGGACAGCTAAGCTACGAGCAGTACTTC.

V usage is TRBV28 and J usage is TRBJ1-1; D remains unclear. The germline V and J ends were trimmed by 3 bases and 2 bases, with 10 bases remaining between them. This CDR3 is 14 amino acids long. The V gene's germline CDR1 is MDHEN and CDR2 SYDVKM. The CDR3 loop reads CASSFGWPNTEAFF. CDR3 sequence (DNA): TGTGCCAGCAGTTTCGGGTGGCCAAACACTGAAGCTTTCTTT.

This clone has more than one count but fewer than ten. The rearrangement joins TRBV30 to TRBJ1-1; TRBD1 is a possible D gene (6 bases). Trimming cost V 4 bases and J 0 bases, with 12 bases left between them. The length of the CDR3 is 14 residues. CDR1 GTSNPN and CDR2 SVGIG come from the germline V gene (reference sequence). CDR3 region: CAWTAGVMNTEAFF. Written as DNA, the CDR3 is TGTGCCTGGACGGCAGGGGTCATGAACACTGAAGCTTTCTTT. The whole variable domain, remainder taken from reference TRBV30 and TRBJ1-1, is SQTIHQWPATLVQPVGSPLSLECTVEGTSNPNLYWYRQAAGRGLQLLFYSVGIGQISSEVPQNLSASRPQDRQFILSSKKLLLSDSGFYLCAWTAGVMNTEAFFGQGTRLTVV.